This T cell receptor (beta chain) was identified during a study of blood T cell repertoires in COVID-19. Overall study: Sources were T cells, B-cell-depleted T cells, or PBMCs; the material itself was cDNA or gDNA.

Germline CDR1 MNHEY, CDR2 SVGAGI. Trimming cost V 2 bases and J 5 bases, with 14 bases left between them. The CDR3 is 15 residues long. Sequencing used immunoSEQ multiplex PCR; TCRdb keeps in-frame clones, though not all of them. The sample yields 220,000 or so clones, about 90% seen once. The study drew participants aged about 18 to 89 years from 20 to 30 US areas. The sample taken for sequencing was PBMCs or T cells enriched from blood (not recorded which). This clonotype originated in a young man who had been exposed to COVID-19. The V call is TRBV6-5, the J call TRBJ2-3, with D perhaps matching TRBD2 (5 bases). The CDR3 region has the DNA TGTGCCAGCAGTTACAGTCTAGCATTAGTAGATACGCAGTATTTT. It yields the protein CASSYSLALVDTQYF.